Presented here are 24 T cell receptor beta chains from one specimen sequenced in a study of blood T cell repertoires in COVID-19. Clones were read by immunoSEQ multiplex PCR, and TCRdb kept only the in-frame ones, dropping some. The data show more than 65,000 clones, with more than 75% seen just once and 5.5% to 8% held by the top ten. The specimen sequenced was peripheral blood. These TCRs come from a man between 50 and 59 years old with active COVID-19.

The V and J genes are TRBV19 and TRBJ2-1; 7 positions match TRBD2. J was trimmed by 3 bases and V by 1 base; bases with no gene match: 9. The CDR3 spans 17 residues. Germline V CDR1 and CDR2: LNHDA, SQIVND (reference sequence). CDR3 protein: CASSIGGGGPGYNEQFF. The CDR3 DNA reads as TGTGCCAGTAGTATAGGTGGGGGAGGGCCTGGCTACAATGAGCAGTTCTTC.

The chain uses TRBV6-5 and TRBJ2-7; D ambiguous. There are 16 residues in the CDR3. The germline V gene has CDR1 MNHEY and CDR2 SVGAGI. V lost 0 bases, J lost 6 bases, and 18 bases lay in between. The CDR3 reads CASSYSGQTPHREQYF. In nucleotides, the CDR3 is TGTGCCAGCAGTTACTCGGGTCAGACTCCCCATCGCGAGCAGTACTTC.

In its sample, this clone was seen a few times. The rearrangement joins TRBV5-1 to TRBJ2-1; 12 bases match TRBD2. The CDR3 covers 15 residues. Germline V gene sequence: CDR1 SGHRS, CDR2 YFSETQ. J gave up 1 base and V 5 bases, and 1 base lay outside the gene matches. CDR3 coding DNA: TGCGCCAGCAGGGGACTAGCGGGTTCCTACAATGAGCAGTTCTTC. Translating it yields CASRGLAGSYNEQFF.

The sample holds a few counts of this clone. The chain uses TRBV7-2 and TRBJ1-6; D may be TRBD1 (5 bases). Germline V lookup: CDR1 SGHTA, CDR2 FQGNSA. The CDR3 is made up of 16 amino acids. Trimming left V 1 base short and J 1 base short, with 8 bases between. CDR3 nucleotide sequence: TGTGCCAGCAGCTTAGGGGGCAATTCCTATAATTCACCCCTCCACTTT. Its translation is CASSLGGNSYNSPLHF.

This chain joins TRBV28 and TRBJ1-1, with TRBD1 matching 7 bases. The V segment lost 6 bases and the J segment 1 base; nucleotides outside the gene matches: 11. The CDR3 length is 16 residues. Germline lookup yields CDR1 MDHEN and CDR2 SYDVKM. CDR3 sequence (DNA): TGTGCCAGCAGCCCAAGGACAGGACAAGGGAACACTGAAGCTTTCTTT. Its protein is CASSPRTGQGNTEAFF.

This chain uses TRBV28 with TRBJ1-4; D perhaps matches TRBD1 (5 bases). This CDR3 comprises 13 residues. Between the trimmed V and J ends, which lost 4 bases and 7 bases, there was a span of 10 bases. The germline gives CDR1 MDHEN, CDR2 SYDVKM. Written as DNA, the CDR3 is TGTGCCAGCAGTTCGCTGACAGCTGAAAAACTGTTTTTT. This sequence encodes CASSSLTAEKLFF.

As for this clone: The sample carries other DNA sequences with the same CDR3. The rearrangement links TRBV28 to TRBJ2-7; D remains ambiguous. Trimming shortened V by 5 bases and J by 4 bases, and 6 bases separated the two germline ends. Germline V gives CDR1 MDHEN, CDR2 SYDVKM. This CDR3 has 11 residues. The CDR3 sequence is CASSLRYEQYF. The CDR3 nucleotides are TGTGCCAGCAGTCTTCGGTACGAGCAGTACTTC.

V gene TRBV28 combines with J gene TRBJ2-7; D possibly corresponds to TRBD1 (5 bases). The CDR3 totals 14 residues. Trimming removed 6 bases from V and 6 bases from J, with 18 bases in between. The germline V gene encodes CDR1 MDHEN and CDR2 SYDVKM. DNA for the CDR3: TGTGCCAGCAGGATAACAGGTAACGACGGCGAGCAGTACTTC. Translation gives CASRITGNDGEQYF. Using reference TRBV28 and TRBJ2-7 for the parts outside the CDR3, the full variable domain is DVKVTQSSRYLVKRTGEKVFLECVQDMDHENMFWYRQDPGLGLRLIYFSYDVKMKEKGDIPEGYSVSREKKERFSLILESASTNQTSMYLCASRITGNDGEQYFGPGTRLTVT.

A note on this clone: Germline is not matched at one junction end, which may reflect a read error. The chain employs TRBV6-5 and TRBJ2-7; D uncertain. Germline V gene lookup returns CDR1 MNHEY and CDR2 SVGAGI. The CDR3 runs 11 residues. CDR3 region: CASSYSGSTVF. In DNA form, the CDR3 reads TGTGCCAGCAGTTACTCGGGCAGCACAGTTTTC.

This chain uses TRBV7-9 with TRBJ2-7; TRBD1 agrees at 8 bases. The J segment lost 5 bases and the V segment lost 0 bases, leaving 12 bases of the junction unmatched. The CDR3 covers 17 residues. The V gene's germline CDR1 is SEHNR and CDR2 FQNEAQ (reference sequence). CDR3 sequence reads: CASSLALGGQGPDEQYF. The CDR3 DNA sequence: TGTGCCAGCAGCTTAGCGTTGGGAGGACAGGGTCCCGACGAGCAGTACTTC.

The rearrangement joins TRBV4-3 to TRBJ1-2; 7 nucleotides agree with TRBD1. Germline CDR1 LGHNA, CDR2 YSLEER. Trimming removed 1 base from V and 4 bases from J; junction bases left unmatched: 3. This CDR3 has 14 residues. CDR3 region: CASSQGTGTYGYTF. Written as DNA, the CDR3 is TGCGCCAGCAGCCAAGGGACAGGTACCTATGGCTACACCTTC.

This chain links TRBV25-1 with TRBJ2-7, with D uncertain. V shed 4 bases and J shed 2 bases, with 9 bases lying between them. Looked up from germline, CDR1 is MGHDK and CDR2 is SYGVNS. The CDR3 loop spans 13 amino acids. The CDR3 DNA reads TGTGCCAGCAGTGTGGGCAGACCCTACGAGCAGTACTTC. Its translation: CASSVGRPYEQYF.

The chain uses TRBV28 and TRBJ2-2; possible D gene TRBD2, 6 bases. Looked up from germline, CDR1 is MDHEN and CDR2 is SYDVKM. This CDR3 is 14 amino acids long. The ends were cut back, 6 bases at V and 5 bases at J, with 13 bases in the middle. The CDR3 protein is CASSLAELTGELFF. DNA for the CDR3: TGTGCCAGCAGCTTAGCGGAGTTGACCGGGGAGCTGTTTTTT.

The chain recombines TRBV18 with TRBJ2-5; possible D gene TRBD2, 6 bases. There are 15 residues in the CDR3. Germline CDR1 and CDR2: KGHSH and LQKENI. V was trimmed by 0 bases and J by 5 bases, leaving 13 bases between them. The CDR3 is CASSPPAGRSETQYF. As DNA, the CDR3 is TGTGCCAGCTCACCACCGGCAGGGAGGTCGGAGACCCAGTACTTC.

The genes are TRBV7-9 and TRBJ2-2; D is unresolved. The length of the CDR3 is 16 residues. Germline V gene sequence: CDR1 SEHNR, CDR2 FQNEAQ (reference sequence). V was pared by 5 bases and J by 0 bases, with 13 bases between. CDR3 bases: TGTGCCAGCAGCAGTGTGAGGCTAGCGAACACCGGGGAGCTGTTTTTT. Translated, it gives CASSSVRLANTGELFF. The full variable domain, its missing parts supplied by reference TRBV7-9 and TRBJ2-2, is DTGVSQNPRHKITKRGQNVTFRCDPISEHNRLYWYRQTLGQGPEFLTYFQNEAQLEKSRLLSDRFSAERPKGSFSTLEIQRTEQGDSAMYLCASSSVRLANTGELFFGEGSRLTVL.

The count of this clone is one. This sequence joins TRBV5-1 and TRBJ1-2, with D maybe TRBD1 (6 bases). Deletions cut 0 bases from V and 4 bases from J, with 13 bases between. CDR1 is SGHRS, CDR2 YFSETQ, per germline. The CDR3 loop spans 15 amino acids. CDR3 sequence reads: CASSLVGGASYGYTF. The CDR3, as DNA: TGCGCCAGCAGCTTGGTGGGGGGGGCCAGCTATGGCTACACCTTC.

The chain employs TRBV18 and TRBJ2-1, with 7 bases identical to TRBD1. Germline V lookup: CDR1 KGHSH, CDR2 LQKENI. The V gene end was trimmed by 6 bases and the J gene end by 8 bases; junction bases not matched to a gene: 13. The CDR3 extends over 15 amino acids. The CDR3 coding sequence is TGTGCCAGCTCCATGACAGGGATCGTAATAGATGAGCAGTTCTTC. Amino acid sequence: CASSMTGIVIDEQFF.

This rearrangement joins TRBV19 to TRBJ2-2, with 12 bases aligning to TRBD2. Germline CDR1 and CDR2: LNHDA and SQIVND (reference sequence). V lost 8 bases and J lost 0; bases outside the gene matches: 4. The CDR3 contains 16 residues. This CDR3 is CASRLAGVPNTGELFF. The CDR3 nucleotides are TGTGCCAGTCGACTAGCGGGGGTCCCGAACACCGGGGAGCTGTTTTTT.

The V call is TRBV5-6, the J call TRBJ2-4; D possibly corresponds to TRBD1 (6 bases). The germline gives CDR1 SGHDT, CDR2 YYEEEE. V was cut by 1 base and J by 0 bases, with 14 bases left in between. The CDR3 extends over 17 amino acids. CDR3 sequence (DNA): TGTGCCAGCAGCTTGAAGACAGGACGAACAGCCAAAAACATTCAGTACTTC. Protein: CASSLKTGRTAKNIQYF.

The V call is TRBV7-9, the J call TRBJ1-1; D is unclear. V was shortened by 1 base and J by 6 bases, with 9 bases between the two germline ends. Germline CDR1 SEHNR, CDR2 FQNEAQ (reference sequence). This CDR3 has 13 residues. The CDR3 sequence is CASSLEVESEAFF. CDR3 bases: TGTGCCAGCAGCTTAGAAGTGGAGTCTGAAGCTTTCTTT.

V usage is TRBV5-8 and J usage is TRBJ2-7; perhaps TRBD1 as D (6 bases). The CDR3 is 14 residues long. V was shortened by 2 bases and J by 1 base, with 10 bases between the two germline ends. Germline CDR1 reads SGHTS; CDR2 reads YDEGEE. CDR3 residues: CASSFGGQSYEQYF. DNA for the CDR3: TGTGCCAGCAGCTTTGGCGGACAGTCCTACGAGCAGTACTTC.

This chain joins TRBV18 and TRBJ2-7; 9 bases agree with TRBD1. The CDR3 extends over 14 amino acids. Germline trimming cut 6 bases from V and 6 bases from J; bases unmatched to any gene: 9. CDR1 KGHSH and CDR2 LQKENI come from the germline V gene. The CDR3 region is CASSRDREEVEQYF. DNA for the CDR3: TGTGCCAGCTCCCGGGACAGGGAAGAGGTCGAGCAGTACTTC.

The rearrangement joins TRBV28 to TRBJ2-2, with D unresolved. The CDR3 is 11 amino acids. The V end lost 3 bases, the J end lost 7 bases, and 3 bases lay between the germline ends. Germline V gives CDR1 MDHEN, CDR2 SYDVKM. This CDR3 reads CASSFSGELFF. CDR3 nucleotide sequence: TGTGCCAGCAGTTTTAGCGGGGAGCTGTTTTTT.

This clone turned up a few times. The chain combines TRBV7-2 with TRBJ2-2, with D possibly being TRBD2 (6 bases). From germline, CDR1 is SGHTA and CDR2 FQGNSA. The CDR3 spans 16 residues. Trimming stripped 2 bases from V and 2 bases from J, with 12 bases between. The CDR3 DNA follows: TGTGCCAGCAGCTTAAATGTAGCGGTCAACACCGGGGAGCTGTTTTTT. This gives the protein CASSLNVAVNTGELFF.